This is a list of T cell receptor beta chains from one sample in a study of cytomegalovirus exposure and HLA in healthy donors. The assay was immunoSEQ multiplex PCR, and TCRdb's table has in-frame clones only and misses some. The sample yields 100,000 to 150,000 clones, about 85% seen once. The sequencing sample was made of PBMCs. Every receptor here comes from a boy aged 5-17 years in good health and CMV-seronegative. Both conserved end residues are part of each CDR3. The D gene is left open where the match is weak. Size is stated for part of the rows, as once, few or many counts, or as a class when the clone is expanded.

j_call: TRBJ2-1
d_call: TRBD1
v_call: TRBV29-1
clone_size: .
cdr3_aa: CSVAGTQTGTVYNEQFF
cdr3_nt: TGCAGCGTTGCCGGAACACAGACCGGGACAGTATACAATGAGCAGTTCTTC

j_call: TRBJ1-2
d_call: TRBD1
v_call: TRBV9
clone_size: .
cdr3_aa: CASKDRAYGYTF
cdr3_nt: TGTGCCAGCAAGGACAGGGCCTATGGCTACACCTTC

j_call: TRBJ2-1
d_call: TRBD2
v_call: TRBV4-3
clone_size: .
cdr3_aa: CASSQDPGGWAYNEQFF
cdr3_nt: TGCGCCAGCAGCCAAGACCCCGGGGGGTGGGCCTACAATGAGCAGTTCTTC

j_call: TRBJ1-4
d_call: TRBD1
v_call: TRBV6-5
clone_size: .
cdr3_aa: CASRSGQGGSEKLFF
cdr3_nt: TGTGCCAGCAGATCTGGACAGGGGGGGAGTGAAAAACTGTTTTTT

j_call: TRBJ1-2
d_call: TRBD1
v_call: TRBV7-9
clone_size: .
cdr3_aa: CASSRDSWNGYTF
cdr3_nt: TGTGCCAGCAGCCGGGACAGCTGGAATGGCTACACCTTC

j_call: TRBJ2-1
d_call: TRBD2
v_call: TRBV25-1
clone_size: .
cdr3_aa: CASSPGLAGTISYNEQFF
cdr3_nt: TGTGCCAGCAGTCCCGGACTAGCGGGAACCATCTCCTACAATGAGCAGTTCTTC

j_call: TRBJ2-7
d_call: .
v_call: TRBV27
clone_size: .
cdr3_aa: CASTKAGLSYEQYF
cdr3_nt: TGTGCCAGCACAAAGGCGGGATTGTCCTACGAGCAGTACTTC

j_call: TRBJ2-7
d_call: .
v_call: TRBV4-2
clone_size: .
cdr3_aa: CASSLTSAYDTAYEQYF
cdr3_nt: TGTGCCAGCAGCCTAACGTCGGCTTATGACACAGCCTACGAGCAGTACTTC

j_call: TRBJ2-2
d_call: TRBD1
v_call: TRBV10-1
clone_size: .
cdr3_aa: CASRDRGLVGELFF
cdr3_nt: TGCGCCAGCCGGGACAGGGGGCTCGTCGGGGAGCTGTTTTTT

j_call: TRBJ2-2
d_call: TRBD2
v_call: TRBV18
clone_size: .
cdr3_aa: CASSSGLVPGELFF
cdr3_nt: TGTGCCAGCTCATCGGGACTAGTCCCCGGGGAGCTGTTTTTT

j_call: TRBJ2-5
d_call: TRBD2
v_call: TRBV5-1
clone_size: .
cdr3_aa: CASSFILAGSETQYF
cdr3_nt: TGCGCCAGCAGCTTCATACTAGCGGGGTCGGAGACCCAGTACTTC

j_call: TRBJ2-7
d_call: .
v_call: TRBV27
clone_size: .
cdr3_aa: CASSPAQRHEQYF
cdr3_nt: TGTGCCAGCAGTCCCGCCCAGCGCCACGAGCAGTACTTC

j_call: TRBJ2-7
d_call: TRBD1
v_call: TRBV5-1
clone_size: .
cdr3_aa: CASSKTGGRILGEQYF
cdr3_nt: TGCGCCAGCAGCAAGACAGGGGGCCGTATCCTTGGCGAGCAGTACTTC

j_call: TRBJ1-1
d_call: .
v_call: TRBV12-2
clone_size: .
cdr3_aa: CASRLQVQAMNTEAFF
cdr3_nt: TGTGCAAGTCGCTTACAGGTACAAGCAATGAACACTGAAGCTTTCTTT

j_call: TRBJ2-7
d_call: .
v_call: TRBV29-1
clone_size: once
cdr3_aa: CSVTRKRDEQYF
cdr3_nt: TGCAGCGTAACACGTAAACGGGACGAGCAGTACTTC

j_call: TRBJ2-7
d_call: TRBD1
v_call: TRBV5-1
clone_size: .
cdr3_aa: CASSVRTGLSYEQYF
cdr3_nt: TGCGCCAGCAGCGTAAGGACAGGGCTCTCCTACGAGCAGTACTTC

j_call: TRBJ2-7
d_call: TRBD2
v_call: TRBV30
clone_size: once
cdr3_aa: CAWSPPGLAGGHEQYF
cdr3_nt: TGTGCCTGGAGTCCTCCGGGACTAGCGGGAGGACACGAGCAGTACTTC

j_call: TRBJ1-2
d_call: .
v_call: TRBV9
clone_size: .
cdr3_aa: CASSGYAGGYGYTF
cdr3_nt: TGTGCCAGCAGCGGGTACGCCGGGGGGTATGGCTACACCTTC

j_call: TRBJ1-1
d_call: TRBD1
v_call: TRBV10-3
clone_size: .
cdr3_aa: CAISGSAGTGNTEAFF
cdr3_nt: TGTGCCATCAGTGGTTCCGCCGGGACAGGGAACACTGAAGCTTTCTTT

j_call: TRBJ2-5
d_call: .
v_call: TRBV5-1
clone_size: .
cdr3_aa: CASSFEGSRQETQYF
cdr3_nt: TGCGCCAGCAGCTTCGAGGGTAGTAGGCAAGAGACCCAGTACTTC

j_call: TRBJ2-2
d_call: TRBD1
v_call: TRBV4-1
clone_size: .
cdr3_aa: CASSLMDRATGELFF
cdr3_nt: TGCGCCAGCAGCCTTATGGACAGGGCCACCGGGGAGCTGTTTTTT

j_call: TRBJ1-3
d_call: TRBD1
v_call: TRBV10-3
clone_size: .
cdr3_aa: CAISQTGGNTIYF
cdr3_nt: TGTGCCATCAGTCAGACAGGGGGAAACACCATATATTTT

j_call: TRBJ1-4
d_call: .
v_call: TRBV19
clone_size: .
cdr3_aa: CASSSQGTGIEKLFF
cdr3_nt: TGTGCCAGTAGTTCCCAGGGGACGGGAATTGAAAAACTGTTTTTT

j_call: TRBJ2-2
d_call: .
v_call: TRBV5-1
clone_size: .
cdr3_aa: CASSLFAQNTGELFF
cdr3_nt: TGCGCCAGCAGCTTGTTCGCACAGAACACCGGGGAGCTGTTTTTT

j_call: TRBJ2-2
d_call: TRBD2
v_call: TRBV9
clone_size: once
cdr3_aa: CASSVGTSGGARTGELFF
cdr3_nt: TGTGCCAGCAGCGTAGGGACTAGCGGGGGGGCCCGCACCGGGGAGCTGTTTTTT

j_call: TRBJ1-2
d_call: TRBD1
v_call: TRBV7-9
clone_size: .
cdr3_aa: CASSFSRGDYGYTF
cdr3_nt: TGTGCCAGCAGCTTTTCCAGGGGGGACTATGGCTACACCTTC

j_call: TRBJ1-6
d_call: TRBD1
v_call: TRBV9
clone_size: .
cdr3_aa: CASSPGTGLSPLHF
cdr3_nt: TGTGCCAGCAGTCCCGGGACAGGGCTTTCACCCCTCCACTTT

j_call: TRBJ2-1
d_call: TRBD2
v_call: TRBV6-5
clone_size: .
cdr3_aa: CASSAYSGGFYEQFF
cdr3_nt: TGTGCCAGCAGTGCCTATAGCGGGGGGTTCTATGAGCAGTTCTTC

j_call: TRBJ2-1
d_call: TRBD2
v_call: TRBV7-9
clone_size: .
cdr3_aa: CASSLDGGAYNEQFF
cdr3_nt: TGTGCCAGCAGCTTAGACGGGGGGGCCTACAATGAGCAGTTCTTC

j_call: TRBJ1-5
d_call: .
v_call: TRBV4-1
clone_size: few
cdr3_aa: CASSQDPNQPQHF
cdr3_nt: TGCGCCAGCAGCCAAGATCCGAATCAGCCCCAGCATTTT

j_call: TRBJ1-2
d_call: TRBD1
v_call: TRBV29-1
clone_size: .
cdr3_aa: CSVRGQGDYGYTF
cdr3_nt: TGCAGCGTGAGGGGACAGGGGGACTATGGCTACACCTTC

j_call: TRBJ2-5
d_call: TRBD2
v_call: TRBV7-2
clone_size: .
cdr3_aa: CASSPLLAGGRETQYF
cdr3_nt: TGTGCCAGCAGCCCACTACTAGCGGGGGGGCGTGAGACCCAGTACTTC

j_call: TRBJ1-2
d_call: .
v_call: TRBV19
clone_size: .
cdr3_aa: CASNLQGVYGYTF
cdr3_nt: TGTGCCAGTAATCTGCAGGGCGTCTATGGCTACACCTTC

j_call: TRBJ2-7
d_call: TRBD1
v_call: TRBV5-4
clone_size: .
cdr3_aa: CASGTGDLYEQYF
cdr3_nt: TGTGCCAGTGGGACAGGGGACCTCTACGAGCAGTACTTC

j_call: TRBJ2-1
d_call: .
v_call: TRBV6-1
clone_size: .
cdr3_aa: CATNYNEQFF
cdr3_nt: TGTGCCACCAACTACAATGAGCAGTTCTTC

j_call: TRBJ1-4
d_call: .
v_call: TRBV7-9
clone_size: .
cdr3_aa: CASSRLLRSDEKLFF
cdr3_nt: TGTGCCAGCAGCCGTCTTCTGAGATCGGATGAAAAACTGTTTTTT

j_call: TRBJ1-2
d_call: .
v_call: TRBV6-1
clone_size: .
cdr3_aa: CASSGGRGGYTF
cdr3_nt: TGTGCCAGCAGTGGAGGACGGGGAGGCTACACCTTC

j_call: TRBJ1-6
d_call: TRBD1
v_call: TRBV7-9
clone_size: .
cdr3_aa: CASSLGQGVWGLHF
cdr3_nt: TGTGCCAGCAGCCTAGGACAGGGAGTGTGGGGCCTCCACTTT

j_call: TRBJ2-6
d_call: .
v_call: TRBV27
clone_size: .
cdr3_aa: CASSSPSGSFSGANVLTF
cdr3_nt: TGTGCCAGCAGTTCTCCATCAGGTTCTTTCTCTGGGGCCAACGTCCTGACTTTC

j_call: TRBJ2-5
d_call: TRBD1
v_call: TRBV7-9
clone_size: .
cdr3_aa: CASSPGTGGAETQYF
cdr3_nt: TGTGCCAGCAGCCCCGGGACAGGGGGGGCAGAGACCCAGTACTTC

j_call: TRBJ1-3
d_call: .
v_call: TRBV4-1
clone_size: .
cdr3_aa: CASSNRDGSSGNTIYF
cdr3_nt: TGCGCCAGCAGTAACAGGGATGGGAGCTCTGGAAACACCATATATTTT

j_call: TRBJ1-2
d_call: .
v_call: TRBV4-1
clone_size: .
cdr3_aa: CASSQDMTVTNYGYTF
cdr3_nt: TGCGCCAGCAGCCAAGATATGACAGTAACTAACTATGGCTACACCTTC

j_call: TRBJ2-5
d_call: TRBD1
v_call: TRBV29-1
clone_size: few
cdr3_aa: CSALPGQGAGETQYF
cdr3_nt: TGCAGCGCCTTACCGGGACAGGGGGCTGGGGAGACCCAGTACTTC

j_call: TRBJ2-3
d_call: .
v_call: TRBV5-6
clone_size: .
cdr3_aa: CASSLGRGDTQYF
cdr3_nt: TGTGCCAGCAGCTTGGGCAGGGGAGATACGCAGTATTTT

j_call: TRBJ2-4
d_call: TRBD1
v_call: TRBV15
clone_size: .
cdr3_aa: CATKGDRGENIQYF
cdr3_nt: TGTGCCACCAAAGGGGACAGGGGTGAAAACATTCAGTACTTC

j_call: TRBJ1-1
d_call: TRBD1
v_call: TRBV27
clone_size: .
cdr3_aa: CASSLVRTGDTEAFF
cdr3_nt: TGTGCCAGCAGTTTGGTCAGGACAGGGGACACTGAAGCTTTCTTT

j_call: TRBJ1-1
d_call: TRBD1
v_call: TRBV5-4
clone_size: .
cdr3_aa: CASSSRDRGFTEAFF
cdr3_nt: TGTGCCAGCAGCTCTAGGGACAGGGGGTTTACTGAAGCTTTCTTT

j_call: TRBJ2-5
d_call: .
v_call: TRBV15
clone_size: .
cdr3_aa: CATSRDRLEQETQYF
cdr3_nt: TGTGCCACCAGCAGAGATCGTCTAGAGCAAGAGACCCAGTACTTC

j_call: TRBJ1-5
d_call: TRBD1
v_call: TRBV6-1
clone_size: .
cdr3_aa: CASSGDRGRQPQHF
cdr3_nt: TGTGCCAGCAGTGGCGACAGGGGGCGGCAGCCCCAGCATTTT

j_call: TRBJ1-2
d_call: TRBD1
v_call: TRBV5-1
clone_size: .
cdr3_aa: CASSLRQGDGYTF
cdr3_nt: TGCGCCAGCAGCCTTCGACAGGGTGATGGCTACACCTTC